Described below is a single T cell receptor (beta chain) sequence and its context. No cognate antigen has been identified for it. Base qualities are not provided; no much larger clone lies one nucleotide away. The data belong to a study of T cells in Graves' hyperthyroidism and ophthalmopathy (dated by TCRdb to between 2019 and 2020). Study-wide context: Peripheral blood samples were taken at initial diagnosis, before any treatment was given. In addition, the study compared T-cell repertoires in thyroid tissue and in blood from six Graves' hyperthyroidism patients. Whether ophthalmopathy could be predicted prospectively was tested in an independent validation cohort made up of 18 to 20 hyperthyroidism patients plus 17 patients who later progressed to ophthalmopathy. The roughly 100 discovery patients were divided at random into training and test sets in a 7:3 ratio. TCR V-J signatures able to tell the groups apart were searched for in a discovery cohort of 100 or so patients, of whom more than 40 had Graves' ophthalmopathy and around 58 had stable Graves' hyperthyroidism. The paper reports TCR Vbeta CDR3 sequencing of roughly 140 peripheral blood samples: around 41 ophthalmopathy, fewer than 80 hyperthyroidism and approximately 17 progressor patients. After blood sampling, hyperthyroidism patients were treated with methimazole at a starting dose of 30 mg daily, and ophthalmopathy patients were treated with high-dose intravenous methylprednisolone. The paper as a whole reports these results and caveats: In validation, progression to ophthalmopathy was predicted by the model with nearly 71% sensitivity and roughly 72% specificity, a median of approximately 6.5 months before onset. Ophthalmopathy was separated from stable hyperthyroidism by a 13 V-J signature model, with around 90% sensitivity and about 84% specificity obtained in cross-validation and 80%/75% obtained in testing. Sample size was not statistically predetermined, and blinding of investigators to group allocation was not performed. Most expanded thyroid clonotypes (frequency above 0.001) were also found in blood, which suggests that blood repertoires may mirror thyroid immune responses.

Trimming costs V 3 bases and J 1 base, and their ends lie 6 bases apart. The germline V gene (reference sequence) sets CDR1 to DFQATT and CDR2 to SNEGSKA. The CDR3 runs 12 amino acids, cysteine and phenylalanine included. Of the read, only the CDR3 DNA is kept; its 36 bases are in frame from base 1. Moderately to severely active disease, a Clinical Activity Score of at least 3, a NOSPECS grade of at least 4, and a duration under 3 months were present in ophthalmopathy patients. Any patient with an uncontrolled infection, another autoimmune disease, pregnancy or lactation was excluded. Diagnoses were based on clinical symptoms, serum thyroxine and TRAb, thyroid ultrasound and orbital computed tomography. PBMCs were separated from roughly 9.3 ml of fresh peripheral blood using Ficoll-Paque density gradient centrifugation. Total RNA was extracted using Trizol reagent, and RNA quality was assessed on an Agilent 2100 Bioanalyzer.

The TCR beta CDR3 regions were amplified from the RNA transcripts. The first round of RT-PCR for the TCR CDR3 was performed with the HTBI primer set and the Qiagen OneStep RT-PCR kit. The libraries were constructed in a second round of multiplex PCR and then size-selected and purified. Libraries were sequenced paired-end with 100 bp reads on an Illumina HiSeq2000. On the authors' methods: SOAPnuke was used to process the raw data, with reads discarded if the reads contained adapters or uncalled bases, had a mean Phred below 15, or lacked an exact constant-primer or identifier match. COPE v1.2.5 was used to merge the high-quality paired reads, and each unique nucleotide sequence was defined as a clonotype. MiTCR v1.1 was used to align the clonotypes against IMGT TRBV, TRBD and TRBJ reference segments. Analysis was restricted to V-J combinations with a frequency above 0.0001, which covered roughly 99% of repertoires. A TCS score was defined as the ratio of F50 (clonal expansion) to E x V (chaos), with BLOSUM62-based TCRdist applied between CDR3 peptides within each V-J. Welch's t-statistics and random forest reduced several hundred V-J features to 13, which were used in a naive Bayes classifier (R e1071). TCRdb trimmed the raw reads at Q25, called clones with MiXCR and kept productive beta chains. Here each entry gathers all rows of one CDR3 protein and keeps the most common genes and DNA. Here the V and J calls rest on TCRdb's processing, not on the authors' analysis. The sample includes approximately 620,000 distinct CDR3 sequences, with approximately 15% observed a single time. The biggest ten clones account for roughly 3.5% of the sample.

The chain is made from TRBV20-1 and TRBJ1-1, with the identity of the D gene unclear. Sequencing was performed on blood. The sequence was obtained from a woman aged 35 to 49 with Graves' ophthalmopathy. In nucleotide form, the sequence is TGCAGTGCTAGGTTGAAGAACACTGAAGCTTTCTTT. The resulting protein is CSARLKNTEAFF.